A selection of T cell receptor beta chains follows, all from one sample in a study of blood T cell repertoires in COVID-19. Generated by immunoSEQ multiplex PCR, the TCRdb table keeps only in-frame clones and is missing some. The sample lists 200,000 to 300,000 clones, 75% to 85% occurring once. Sequenced material: peripheral blood. Every receptor here comes from a human donor in a cohort sampled during active COVID-19. Both conserved end residues are part of each CDR3. A D gene is named only where the DNA matches it firmly. Where a row states a size, it is once, few, many or the class of an expanded clone; other rows omit it.

>TRBJ1-4|-|TRBV14|TRBD1
TGTGCCAGCAGCCAAGCTAGGGGGGACAGAAGCAATGAAAAACTGTTTTTT
CASSQARGDRSNEKLFF
>TRBJ2-5|-|TRBV20-1|-
TGCAGTGCTAGTAGAAGGGGGGGGCAAGAGACCCAGTACTTC
CSASRRGGQETQYF
>TRBJ1-4|-|TRBV6-5|-
TGTGCCATCGAGGAGTATACTGCAACTAATGAAAAACTGTTTTTT
CAIEEYTATNEKLFF
>TRBJ2-5|once|TRBV2|TRBD2
TGTGCCAGCAAGGGCCGGGGGGCCCAGTACTTC
CASKGRGAQYF
>TRBJ2-7|-|TRBV7-2|-
TGTGCCAGCAGCTTCCCCCCTTCCGAGCAGTACTTC
CASSFPPSEQYF
>TRBJ2-7|-|TRBV15|-
TGTGCCACCAGCAGAGTAGGCAGCGTCTACGAGCAGTACTTC
CATSRVGSVYEQYF
>TRBJ2-7|-|TRBV28|-
TGTGCCAGCAGAGACCGGGGACTCCGGGACGCCTCCTACGAGCAGTACTTC
CASRDRGLRDASYEQYF
>TRBJ1-2|-|TRBV27|TRBD1
TGTGCCAGCAGTTTAAGGGCAGGGGGCTATGGCTACACCTTC
CASSLRAGGYGYTF
>TRBJ2-3|-|TRBV5-1|TRBD1
TGCGCCAGCAGATCCGGGACAGACACAGATACGCAGTATTTT
CASRSGTDTDTQYF
>TRBJ2-7|-|TRBV11-2|TRBD2
TGTGCCAGCAGCTTACTAGCGGGAGGTTCCTACGAGCAGTACTTC
CASSLLAGGSYEQYF
>TRBJ2-1|-|TRBV11-2|-
TGTGCCAGCAGCTCCCTAAATAGTAGCGGTGAGCAGTTCTTC
CASSSLNSSGEQFF
>TRBJ1-6|once|TRBV5-4|-
TGTGCCAGCAGCTTCACGGAGATTAATTCACCCCTCCACTTT
CASSFTEINSPLHF
>TRBJ1-3|-|TRBV5-1|-
TGCGCCAGCAGCTTGGATGGGAGGATCTCTGGAAACACCATATATTTT
CASSLDGRISGNTIYF
>TRBJ2-7|once|TRBV18|-
TGTGCCAGCTCACCGGCGGGACCCTACGAGCAGTACTTC
CASSPAGPYEQYF
>TRBJ1-1|-|TRBV7-9|-
TGTGCCAGCAGCTTAACAGCAAGGAACACTGAAGCTTTCTTT
CASSLTARNTEAFF
>TRBJ2-1|-|TRBV5-6|TRBD2
TGTGCCAGCAGCCTGGGGGACTACTCCCCTTACAATGAGCAGTTCTTC
CASSLGDYSPYNEQFF